This TCR beta chain emerged from a study of T-cell reconstitution after alpha-beta-depleted transplantation in children (dated by TCRdb to the mid-2010s). As for the study more broadly: T-cell immune reconstitution after TCRalphabeta/CD19-depleted allogeneic hematopoietic cell transplantation in children was quantitatively tracked in the study by means of TCR repertoire profiling. Study-wide conclusions, independent of this receptor: In some patients, the high TCRbeta diversity seen at day 60 was put down to recipient T cells and intrathymic progenitors that had survived conditioning. Over the following months the frequencies of hyperexpanded clones went down, and after one year T-cell counts and TCRbeta diversity were mostly credited to newly produced T cells. Apparently early alphabetaT-cell count recovery about two months after transplant reportedly relied on only several hundred rapidly expanded clones derived from non-depleted graft cells.

Per the publication, the treatment or condition label means: allogeneic hematopoietic cell transplantation with graft depleted of TCRalphabeta T cells and CD19 B cells. Transplant recipients were children who received TCRalphabeta/CD19-depleted allogeneic hematopoietic cell grafts. Library generation was performed with PCR. This sample was sequenced with an Illumina HiSeq 2500. Molecular barcoding was employed in the preparation of TCR libraries, with unique molecular identifiers being used to normalize TCRbeta repertoire quantification. TCRdb applied fastp at Q25 and MiXCR to the public reads, then kept only in-frame beta chains. Rows are combined by CDR3 protein, so each entry shows the most common genes and DNA. For this sample there are about 980,000 distinct CDR3 sequences; around 30% appear just once. The ten most abundant clones make up roughly 31% of the sample. From its cysteine to its phenylalanine, the CDR3 spans 15 amino acids. The sequence is cut down to CDR3 DNA, 45 bases in frame from base 1. The V end gives up 4 bases and the J end 0 bases, leaving 4 bases in the junction not matched to a gene. CDR1 and CDR2 (MGHRA, YSYEKL) derive from the germline V gene.

On this clonotype itself: Its antigen specificity is not known. Qualities for individual bases were not recorded, and no much larger clone is one base off.

The sample was PBMCs, mostly from graft donor cells, taken 360 days after TCRalphabeta/CD19-depleted stem cell transplant. The rearrangement joined TRBV4-1 to TRBJ2-3; 7 of the junction bases match TRBD1. This TCR came from a boy under two years old who had a stem cell transplant for SCID, so the T cells may come from the graft donor. The base sequence is TGCGCCAGCAGCCCGACAGGGCTGAGCACAGATACGCAGTATTTT. This yields the protein CASSPTGLSTDTQYF.